The 12 T cell receptor beta chains presented below share a single source sample, sequenced in a study of radiation and T cells in renal cell carcinoma. Assay: immunoSEQ multiplex PCR; the TCRdb copy retains only in-frame clones and omits some. The sample shows about 130,000 clones, approximately 91% of them seen only once. Described time point: baseline pretreatment blood. Documented treatment: 15 Gy SBRT to primary tumor, nephrectomy 4 weeks later. The sequences come from blood, collected from a patient whose treatment included radiotherapy and nephrectomy. Receptors originate from a woman aged 45-65 years with renal cell carcinoma.

The rearrangement joins TRBV2 to TRBJ1-2; D is perhaps TRBD1 (6 bases). V was pared by 6 bases and J by 3 bases, with 11 bases between. Looked up from germline, CDR1 is SNHLY and CDR2 is FYNNEI. The CDR3 extends over 13 amino acids. DNA of the CDR3: TGTGCCAGCAGACCTGGGGGCGACTATGGCTACACCTTC. This sequence encodes CASRPGGDYGYTF.

The chain couples TRBV5-1 to TRBJ1-1; D is undetermined. CDR3 size: 14 residues. The germline V gene encodes CDR1 SGHRS and CDR2 YFSETQ. V was pared by 4 bases and J by 2 bases, with 12 bases between. In DNA, the CDR3 is TGCGCCAGCAGCCCCTACGGGGTTAACACTGAAGCTTTCTTT. Amino acid sequence: CASSPYGVNTEAFF.

The chain recombines TRBV19 with TRBJ2-1; 7 positions agree with TRBD2. Germline V lookup: CDR1 LNHDA, CDR2 SQIVND (reference sequence). Losses at the gene ends were 2 bases for V and 7 bases for J; bases not matched to a gene: 8. CDR3 size: 15 residues. In nucleotides, the CDR3 is TGTGCCAGTAGTATAATGAGTGGGGGAGGGAATGAGCAGTTCTTC. Translated, it gives CASSIMSGGGNEQFF.

This sequence joins TRBV19 and TRBJ2-5; D unresolved. Looked up from germline, CDR1 is LNHDA and CDR2 is SQIVND (reference sequence). V lost 1 base and J 3 bases, leaving 12 bases between the germline ends. The CDR3 runs 15 residues. In DNA, the CDR3 is TGTGCCAGTAGTATAGCCGACACATCGGAAGAGACCCAGTACTTC. Translation gives CASSIADTSEETQYF.

The chain carries TRBV18 and TRBJ1-6, with 7 nucleotides matching TRBD1. CDR3 length: 15 amino acids. V lost 1 base to trimming and J lost 4 bases; unmatched junction nucleotides: 1. Per the germline V gene, CDR1 is KGHSH and CDR2 is LQKENI. The CDR3: CASSPRDSYNSPLHF. In DNA, the CDR3 is TGTGCCAGCTCACCACGGGACAGTTATAATTCACCCCTCCACTTT. Together with reference TRBV18 and TRBJ1-6, the CDR3 gives the full variable domain: NAGVMQNPRHLVRRRGQEARLRCSPMKGHSHVYWYRQLPEEGLKFMVYLQKENIIDESGMPKERFSAEFPKEGPSILRIQQVVRGDSAAYFCASSPRDSYNSPLHFGNGTRLTVT.

This clone has just one count. V and J are TRBV10-3 and TRBJ1-1; 9 positions match TRBD1. The CDR3 length is 14 residues. CDR1 and CDR2 (germline): ENHRY, SYGVKD. J lost 1 base, V lost 6 bases, and 3 bases had no gene match. CDR3 amino acids: CAIRPGQGNTEAFF. CDR3 nucleotides: TGTGCCATCAGGCCGGGACAGGGGAACACTGAAGCTTTCTTT.

This clone was found a few times. The chain couples TRBV14 to TRBJ1-6; unclear D gene. Germline V CDR1 and CDR2: SGHDN, FVKESK. CDR3 length: 15 amino acids. V was clipped by 5 bases and J by 9 bases, with 17 bases between them. CDR3 bases: TGTGCCAGCAGCGTGCAGGAGGCCGGAGGTTCACCCCTCCACTTT. It codes for CASSVQEAGGSPLHF.

The chain uses TRBV11-2 and TRBJ1-6; D remains unclear. In germline, CDR1 is SGHAT, CDR2 FQNNGV. The germline V and J ends were trimmed by 2 bases and 5 bases, with 10 bases remaining between them. The CDR3 contains 15 residues. The CDR3 spells CASSLLGFDNSPLHF. CDR3 nucleotide sequence: TGTGCCAGCAGCTTATTAGGGTTCGATAATTCACCCCTCCACTTT. The entire variable domain, with the rest obtained from reference TRBV11-2 and TRBJ1-6, is as follows: EAGVAQSPRYKIIEKRQSVAFWCNPISGHATLYWYQQILGQGPKLLIQFQNNGVVDDSQLPKDRFSAERLKGVDSTLKIQPAKLEDSAVYLCASSLLGFDNSPLHFGNGTRLTVT.

CDR3 nucleotides: TGTGCCAGCAGCTTAGGAGGGGGACAGGGAGCCTACGAGCAGTACTTC. It translates to CASSLGGGQGAYEQYF. The chain uses TRBV7-9 and TRBJ2-7; 9 positions match TRBD1. V trimming: 1 base; J trimming: 2 bases; junction bases outside the gene matches: 6. The germline V gene encodes CDR1 SEHNR and CDR2 FQNEAQ (reference sequence). The CDR3 runs 16 residues.

This rearrangement joins TRBV18 to TRBJ2-5; 10 bases line up with TRBD1. The CDR3 has 15 residues. Germline CDR1 reads KGHSH; CDR2 reads LQKENI. Trimming removed 4 bases from V and 5 bases from J; junction bases left unmatched: 7. CDR3 DNA: TGTGCCAGCTCACGACTGACAGGGGGCGGGGAGACCCAGTACTTC. It codes for CASSRLTGGGETQYF.

This rearrangement joins TRBV5-6 to TRBJ2-4; 8 positions agree with TRBD1. J was trimmed by 6 bases and V by 5 bases; bases with no gene match: 4. The germline V gene has CDR1 SGHDT and CDR2 YYEEEE. The CDR3 spans 13 residues. CDR3 residues: CASSRDRRNIQYF. The CDR3 DNA follows: TGTGCCAGCAGTCGGGACAGGCGAAACATTCAGTACTTC.

This clone turned up a few times. CDR3 in DNA: TGTGCCAGCAGTTACTCCCCGGACAGGAACACTGAAGCTTTCTTT. It is translated as CASSYSPDRNTEAFF. The rearrangement links TRBV6-6 to TRBJ1-1; D might be TRBD1 (6 bases). This CDR3 has 15 amino acids. V lost 0 bases, J lost 1 base, and 9 bases lay in between. Germline CDR1 MNHNY, CDR2 SVGAGI (reference sequence).